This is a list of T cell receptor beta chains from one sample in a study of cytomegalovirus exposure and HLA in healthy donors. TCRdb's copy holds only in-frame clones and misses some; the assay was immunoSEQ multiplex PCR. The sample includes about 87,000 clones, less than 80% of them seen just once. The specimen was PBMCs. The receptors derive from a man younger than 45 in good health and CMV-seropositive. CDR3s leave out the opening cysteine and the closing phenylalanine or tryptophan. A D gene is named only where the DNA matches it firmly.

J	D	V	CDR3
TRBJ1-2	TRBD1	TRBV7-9	ASSHPGQDSGYT
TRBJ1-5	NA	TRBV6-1	AFGWGGNQPQH
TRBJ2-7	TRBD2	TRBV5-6	ASSLFGGRAGYEQY
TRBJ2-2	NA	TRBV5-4	ASSFWQGGELF
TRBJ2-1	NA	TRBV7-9	ASSLGHFYEQF
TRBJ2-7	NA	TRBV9	ASSVGQGSEQY
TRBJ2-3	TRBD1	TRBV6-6	ASRWTGGTDTQY
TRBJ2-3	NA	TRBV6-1	ASRERGQSTDTQY
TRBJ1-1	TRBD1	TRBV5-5	ASSLGTGGMNTEAF
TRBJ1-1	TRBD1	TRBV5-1	ASSYNRGDTEAF
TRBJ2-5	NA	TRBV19	ASSQWTAQETQY
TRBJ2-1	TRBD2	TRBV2	ATGGGRNEQF
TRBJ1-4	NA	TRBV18	ASSPGAEQLNEKLF
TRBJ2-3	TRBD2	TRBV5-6	ASSLPGLATDTQY
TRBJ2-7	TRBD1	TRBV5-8	ASNGQASYEQY
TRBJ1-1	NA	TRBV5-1	ASSLGTVFTEAF
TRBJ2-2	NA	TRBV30	AWSIRTLNTGELF
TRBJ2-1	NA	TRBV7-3	ASSFRDNEQF
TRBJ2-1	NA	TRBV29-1	SPPRNEQF
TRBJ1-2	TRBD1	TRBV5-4	ASSLLPGQGGFRYGYT
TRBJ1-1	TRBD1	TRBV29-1	SVSAGGNTEAF
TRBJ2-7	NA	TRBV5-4	ASSLEGVISYEQY
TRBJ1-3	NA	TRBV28	ASRRGSYSGNTIY
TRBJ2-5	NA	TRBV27	ASSPRQDLYQETQY
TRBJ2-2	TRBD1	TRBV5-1	ASSLGQGPTNTGELF
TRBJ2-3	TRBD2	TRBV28	ASTGLGAGGPADTQY
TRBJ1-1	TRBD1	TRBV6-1	ASRSTRGSTEAF
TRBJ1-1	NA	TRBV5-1	ASSPDTQNTEAF